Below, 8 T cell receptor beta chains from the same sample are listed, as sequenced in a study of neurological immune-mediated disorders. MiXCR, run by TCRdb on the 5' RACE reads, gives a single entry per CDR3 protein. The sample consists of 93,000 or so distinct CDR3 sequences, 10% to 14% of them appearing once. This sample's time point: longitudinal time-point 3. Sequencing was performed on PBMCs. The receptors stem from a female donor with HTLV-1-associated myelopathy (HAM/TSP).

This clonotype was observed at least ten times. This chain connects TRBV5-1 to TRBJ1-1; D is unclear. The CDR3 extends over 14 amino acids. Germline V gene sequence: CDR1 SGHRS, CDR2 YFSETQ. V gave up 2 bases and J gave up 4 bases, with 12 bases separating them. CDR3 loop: CASSFLPSGTEAFF. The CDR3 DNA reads TGCGCCAGCAGCTTTTTGCCCAGCGGCACTGAAGCTTTCTTT.

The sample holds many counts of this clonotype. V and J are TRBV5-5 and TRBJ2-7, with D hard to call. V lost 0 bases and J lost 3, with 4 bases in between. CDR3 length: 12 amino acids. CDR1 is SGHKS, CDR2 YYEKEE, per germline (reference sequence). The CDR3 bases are TGTGCCAGCAGCTTGGGCTACTACGAGCAGTACTTC. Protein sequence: CASSLGYYEQYF.

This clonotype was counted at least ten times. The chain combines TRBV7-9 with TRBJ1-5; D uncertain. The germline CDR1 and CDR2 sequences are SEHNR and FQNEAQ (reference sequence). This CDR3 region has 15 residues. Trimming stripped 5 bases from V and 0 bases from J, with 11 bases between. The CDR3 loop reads CASSNNLDSNQPQHF. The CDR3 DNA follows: TGTGCCAGCAGCAATAATTTGGATAGCAATCAGCCCCAGCATTTT.

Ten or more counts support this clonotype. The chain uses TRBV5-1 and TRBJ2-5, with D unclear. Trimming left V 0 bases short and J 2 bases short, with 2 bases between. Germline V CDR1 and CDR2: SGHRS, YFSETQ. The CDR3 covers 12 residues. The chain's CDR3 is CASSLGQETQYF. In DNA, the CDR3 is TGCGCCAGCAGCTTGGGACAAGAGACCCAGTACTTC.

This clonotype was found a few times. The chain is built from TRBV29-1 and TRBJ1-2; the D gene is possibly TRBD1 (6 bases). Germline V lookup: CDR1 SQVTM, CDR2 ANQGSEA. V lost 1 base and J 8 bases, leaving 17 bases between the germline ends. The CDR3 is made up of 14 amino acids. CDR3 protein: CSVEVFRQGRGYTF. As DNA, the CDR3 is TGCAGCGTTGAAGTTTTCCGTCAGGGGCGAGGCTACACCTTC. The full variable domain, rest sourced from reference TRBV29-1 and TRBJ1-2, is SAVISQKPSRDICQRGTSLTIQCQVDSQVTMMFWYRQQPGQSLTLIATANQGSEATYESGFVIDKFPISRPNLTFSTLTVSNMSPEDSSIYLCSVEVFRQGRGYTFGSGTRLTVV.

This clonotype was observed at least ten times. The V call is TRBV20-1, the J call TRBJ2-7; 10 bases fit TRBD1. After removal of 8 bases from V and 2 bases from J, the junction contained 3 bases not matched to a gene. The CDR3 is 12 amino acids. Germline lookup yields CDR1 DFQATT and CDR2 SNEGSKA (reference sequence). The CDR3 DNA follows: TGCAGTTCGGGACAGGGGACCTACGAGCAGTACTTC. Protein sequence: CSSGQGTYEQYF.

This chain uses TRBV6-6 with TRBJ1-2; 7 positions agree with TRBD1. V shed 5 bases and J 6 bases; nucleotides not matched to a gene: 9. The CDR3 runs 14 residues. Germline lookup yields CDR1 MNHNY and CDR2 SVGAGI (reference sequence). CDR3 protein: CASSPIQGRDGYTF. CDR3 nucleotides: TGTGCCAGCAGTCCTATACAGGGGAGGGATGGCTACACCTTC.

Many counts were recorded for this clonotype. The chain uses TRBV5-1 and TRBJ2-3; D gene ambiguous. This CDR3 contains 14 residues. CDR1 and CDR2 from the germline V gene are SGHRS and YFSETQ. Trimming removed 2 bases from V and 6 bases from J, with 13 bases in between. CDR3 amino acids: CASSLNGDRDTQYF. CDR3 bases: TGCGCCAGCAGCTTAAACGGAGATCGGGATACGCAGTATTTT.